These 15 T cell receptor beta chains were all obtained from the same sample, sequenced in a study of cytotoxic CD8 clonotypes in ibrutinib-treated CLL. The assay was immunoSEQ multiplex PCR, and TCRdb's table has in-frame clones only and misses some. The sample gives over 150,000 clones, roughly 86% of which show up once; roughly 2% is in the top ten. The sequenced sample was PBMCs, obtained after 12 months of ibrutinib treatment. These TCRs come from a human donor with chronic lymphocytic leukemia.

The J gene is TRBJ1-1, the V gene TRBV7-9, with 7 bases aligning to TRBD1. V lost 5 bases to trimming and J lost 1 base; unmatched junction nucleotides: 13. CDR1 and CDR2 (germline): SEHNR, FQNEAQ (reference sequence). The CDR3 length is 17 residues. The CDR3 DNA sequence: TGTGCCAGCAGCCCAGGGGGAAGGGGGGCTAAGAACACTGAAGCTTTCTTT. Residues: CASSPGGRGAKNTEAFF.

The gene calls are TRBV30 and TRBJ2-4, with a weak D call TRBD2 (7 bases). CDR3 length equals 15 residues. V was pared by 2 bases and J by 2 bases, with 13 bases between. Germline lookup yields CDR1 GTSNPN and CDR2 SVGIG (reference sequence). The CDR3 here is CAWSLRGGTKNIQYF. The CDR3 coding sequence is TGTGCCTGGAGTTTGAGGGGGGGTACCAAAAACATTCAGTACTTC.

A single count supports this clone. This rearrangement joins TRBV28 to TRBJ1-5; no clear D gene. The germline CDR1 and CDR2 sequences are MDHEN and SYDVKM. The CDR3 consists of 16 residues. Trimming stripped 5 bases from V and 0 bases from J, with 14 bases between. The CDR3: CASSPYSVSSNQPQHF. The CDR3 bases are TGTGCCAGCAGTCCCTATTCTGTGTCTAGCAATCAGCCCCAGCATTTT.

The CDR3 bases are TGTGCCAGCAGCTTAGGGACAGCTGGAAACACCATATATTTT. Its translation is CASSLGTAGNTIYF. V is TRBV5-6 and J is TRBJ1-3; the match to TRBD1 covers 7 bases. Per germline, CDR1 SGHDT and CDR2 YYEEEE. J was trimmed by 2 bases and V by 2 bases; bases with no gene match: 1. This CDR3 has 14 amino acids.

J is TRBJ1-4 and V is TRBV6-1; perhaps TRBD1 as D (5 bases). CDR1 and CDR2 from the germline V gene are MNHNS and SASEGT. CDR3 length: 14 residues. Between the trimmed V and J ends, which lost 1 base and 4 bases, there was a span of 7 bases. This CDR3 is CASSEGGFNEKLFF. The CDR3 coding sequence is TGTGCCAGCAGTGAAGGGGGCTTTAATGAAAAACTGTTTTTT.

This chain joins TRBV27 and TRBJ2-5; no firm D call. The CDR3 loop spans 13 amino acids. Trimming removed 3 bases from V and 2 bases from J, with 7 bases in between. CDR1 and CDR2 (germline): MNHEY, SMNVEV (reference sequence). The CDR3 spells CASSLVIQETQYF. The CDR3 nucleotides are TGTGCCAGCAGTTTGGTGATACAAGAGACCCAGTACTTC.

V gene TRBV18 combines with J gene TRBJ2-7, with D possibly matching TRBD2 (6 bases). This CDR3 is built from 13 residues. Germline CDR1 is KGHSH and CDR2 is LQKENI. Between the trimmed V and J ends, which lost 6 bases and 5 bases, there was a span of 14 bases. DNA of the CDR3: TGTGCCAGCTCCCTAGGGACTGGCGACGAGCAGTACTTC. Its protein is CASSLGTGDEQYF.

This clone has a handful of counts. The J gene is TRBJ1-2, the V gene TRBV28; D might be TRBD1 (5 bases). Germline values: CDR1 MDHEN, CDR2 SYDVKM. This CDR3 is built from 11 residues. Trimming took off 5 bases at V and 14 bases at J, with 15 bases between the two ends. The CDR3 nucleotides read TGTGCCAGCAGTCCCCAGACAGCTAAGACCTTC. This codes for CASSPQTAKTF.

The J gene is TRBJ1-2, the V gene TRBV28, with a weak D call TRBD1 (5 bases). There are 12 residues in the CDR3. V was clipped by 3 bases and J by 4 bases, with 6 bases between them. The germline V gene has CDR1 MDHEN and CDR2 SYDVKM. The CDR3 reads CASSFDSYGYTF. For the CDR3, the DNA is TGTGCCAGCAGTTTCGACAGCTATGGCTACACCTTC.

V usage is TRBV6-5 and J usage is TRBJ1-2, with unresolved D. The CDR3 is made up of 13 amino acids. Germline values: CDR1 MNHEY, CDR2 SVGAGI. V was trimmed by 6 bases and J by 2 bases, leaving 10 bases between them. CDR3 nucleotides: TGTGCCAGCAGGCCGACGGAGAACTATGGCTACACCTTC. This encodes CASRPTENYGYTF.

The chain links TRBV28 to TRBJ1-4, with D possibly being TRBD1 (5 bases). From germline, CDR1 is MDHEN and CDR2 SYDVKM. Trimming removed 4 bases from V and 8 bases from J, with 17 bases in between. This CDR3 region has 15 residues. The CDR3 region has the DNA TGTGCCAGCAGTTCCCCATGGGGGGGGGACGAAAAACTGTTTTTT. It yields the protein CASSSPWGGDEKLFF.

The J gene is TRBJ2-3, the V gene TRBV2; D might be TRBD2 (6 bases). Trimming removed 9 bases from V and 5 bases from J, with 15 bases in between. Germline V gene data show CDR1 as SNHLY and CDR2 as FYNNEI. This CDR3 spans 13 amino acids. DNA for the CDR3: TGTGCCAGTGGGACTCATGAGGGAGATACGCAGTATTTT. Translated, it gives CASGTHEGDTQYF.

This clone was seen a handful of times. The chain is built from TRBV7-2 and TRBJ2-3, with a tentative D call TRBD2 (5 bases). The CDR3 totals 17 residues. V lost 3 bases to trimming and J lost 1 base, with 17 bases between them. CDR1 SGHTA and CDR2 FQGNSA come from the germline V gene. The CDR3 is CASSFWPRGQGTDTQYF. CDR3 nucleotide sequence: TGTGCCAGCAGCTTTTGGCCCCGCGGGCAGGGCACAGATACGCAGTATTTT.

The rearrangement joins TRBV9 to TRBJ2-1, with 11 bases aligning to TRBD2. Trimming cost V 4 bases and J 7 bases; bases outside gene matches: 19. Germline-derived CDR1 and CDR2 are SGDLS and YYNGEE. The CDR3 is 19 amino acids. The chain's CDR3 is CASSPRASGGTTITNEQFF. The CDR3 DNA reads as TGTGCCAGCAGCCCCCGGGCTAGCGGGGGGACAACTATAACGAATGAGCAGTTCTTC.

The V and J genes are TRBV5-6 and TRBJ2-1; tentative D call: TRBD1 (6 bases). Looked up from germline, CDR1 is SGHDT and CDR2 is YYEEEE. The CDR3 contains 14 residues. Trimming pared 4 bases from V and 10 bases from J, leaving 18 bases between. This chain's CDR3 is CASSHRPTGQEQFF. CDR3 DNA sequence: TGTGCCAGCAGCCATAGACCTACAGGGCAGGAGCAGTTCTTC.